This T cell receptor beta chain was sequenced for a study of blood T cell repertoires in COVID-19. Study overall: Nucleic acid was either cDNA or gDNA, and it came from T cells, B-cell-depleted T cells, or PBMCs.

The data were produced by immunoSEQ multiplex PCR, yet TCRdb's version contains in-frame clones alone and is incomplete. Of approximately 100,000 clones in the sample, 70% to 80% are singletons; the top ten hold 6.2%. This CDR3 spans 14 amino acids. CDR1 is SGHDT and CDR2 is YYEEEE in the germline V gene. Trimming at V came to 4 bases and at J to 5 bases, leaving 8 bases not matched to a gene. The chain couples TRBV5-6 to TRBJ2-7; 8 bases fit TRBD1. The receptor was isolated from an older man with COVID-19, enrolled during active disease. Sequences were obtained from peripheral blood. CDR3: CASSPHPTGDEQYF. The CDR3, as DNA: TGTGCCAGCAGCCCCCACCCGACAGGGGACGAGCAGTACTTC.